Listed here are 9 T cell receptor beta chains from one sample, sequenced in a study of CD8 T cells in ankylosing spondylitis (dated by TCRdb to 2017 to 2019). These TCRs are of unknown antigen specificity. The method was 5' RACE. Sequenced on an Illumina HiSeq 2500. TCRdb trimmed the raw reads at Q25, called clones with MiXCR and kept productive beta chains. Each CDR3 protein gets just one entry, which takes the most common genes and DNA from the rows behind it. Present in this sample are hundreds of thousands of distinct CDR3 sequences, approximately 20% of which were seen just once. The top ten constitute approximately 40% of the sample. Study-level results and caveats: Blood from ankylosing spondylitis patients appeared to be characterized by a TCR beta motif composed of under 10 highly homologous amino acid variants.

Sequenced input: blood, either unsorted or a sorted T cell fraction (not recorded which). The receptor source for this set is a male donor with ankylosing spondylitis.

This clonotype was seen more than once but under ten times. This chain links TRBV11-2 with TRBJ1-1; the D is unclear. Germline loops: CDR1 SGHAT, CDR2 FQNNGV. CDR3 size: 14 residues. Trimming took 7 bases from V and 10 from J, leaving 22 bases between them. CDR3 residues: CASNLGAQGVGAFF. The CDR3 DNA reads as TGTGCCAGCAATTTGGGTGCCCAAGGCGTGGGAGCTTTCTTT.

The chain combines TRBV7-9 with TRBJ2-6; perhaps TRBD2 as D (5 bases). Per the germline V gene, CDR1 is SEHNR and CDR2 is FQNEAQ (reference sequence). CDR3 size: 16 residues. V lost 5 bases and J 0 bases, leaving 11 bases between the germline ends. The CDR3 DNA reads TGTGCCAGCAGCGGGGAGAGGACCTCTGGGGCCAACGTCCTGACTTTC. Translating gives CASSGERTSGANVLTF.

The chain employs TRBV20-1 and TRBJ1-2; 10 bases agree with TRBD1. V lost 0 bases to trimming and J lost 3 bases; unmatched junction nucleotides: 4. CDR3 length: 15 amino acids. Germline CDR1 and CDR2: DFQATT and SNEGSKA (reference sequence). CDR3 DNA sequence: TGCAGTGCTAGAGATGGCGACAGGGGGCACTATGGCTACACCTTC. Its translation: CSARDGDRGHYGYTF.

This chain links TRBV20-1 with TRBJ1-1; tentative D call: TRBD1 (5 bases). Germline lookup yields CDR1 DFQATT and CDR2 SNEGSKA (reference sequence). Trimming took off 2 bases at V and 3 bases at J, with 13 bases between the two ends. The length of the CDR3 is 14 residues. The chain's CDR3 is CSARPSDSYTEAFF. DNA of the CDR3: TGCAGTGCTAGACCCTCCGACAGTTACACTGAAGCTTTCTTT.

This clonotype was observed a handful of times. This chain connects TRBV24-1 to TRBJ2-1; the D gene is possibly TRBD2 (5 bases). The V gene lost 5 bases and the J gene lost 2 bases, with 9 bases spanning the gap. The CDR3 has 14 amino acids. The germline V gene encodes CDR1 KGHDR and CDR2 SFDVKD. The CDR3 loop reads CATSAAETYNEQFF. Written as DNA, the CDR3 is TGTGCCACCAGTGCAGCGGAAACCTACAATGAGCAGTTCTTC.

This clonotype was seen more than once but under ten times. The chain has TRBV11-2 and TRBJ2-3; D is uncertain. The CDR3 contains 14 residues. The V gene lost 1 base and the J gene lost 5 bases, with 10 bases spanning the gap. CDR1 is SGHAT and CDR2 is FQNNGV in the germline V gene. CDR3 sequence reads: CASSLATSRDTQYF. CDR3 sequence (DNA): TGTGCCAGCAGCTTAGCGACATCACGAGATACGCAGTATTTT.

The CDR3: CASLLDIAKNIQYF. The DNA of the CDR3 is TGTGCCAGCCTCCTAGATATAGCCAAAAACATTCAGTACTTC. The chain carries TRBV6-1 and TRBJ2-4; D gene unclear. This CDR3 is built from 14 residues. Trimming stripped 8 bases from V and 0 bases from J, with 11 bases between. The germline V gene encodes CDR1 MNHNS and CDR2 SASEGT.

The chain combines TRBV9 with TRBJ2-3; the D is unclear. CDR1 and CDR2 from the germline V gene are SGDLS and YYNGEE. V lost 3 bases and J lost 2, with 7 bases in between. The CDR3 is 13 residues long. The CDR3 DNA reads TGTGCCAGCAGCGAGGCGTCCACAGATACGCAGTATTTT. This gives the protein CASSEASTDTQYF. The variable domain in full, with the rest retrieved from reference TRBV9 and TRBJ2-3, is DSGVTQTPKHLITATGQRVTLRCSPRSGDLSVYWYQQSLDQGLQFLIQYYNGEERAKGNILERFSAQQFPDLHSELNLSSLELGDSALYFCASSEASTDTQYFGPGTRLTVL.

This clonotype was counted only a few times. The genes are TRBV29-1 and TRBJ2-5, with a tentative D call TRBD2 (5 bases). The CDR3 length is 13 residues. Germline V gene lookup returns CDR1 SQVTM and CDR2 ANQGSEA. The CDR3 nucleotides read TGCAGTCACGGCCGGGAACTGCAAGAGACCCAGTACTTC. The encoded protein is CSHGRELQETQYF.